This entry lists 16 T cell receptor beta chains sequenced from one sample in a study of T cell responses to AZD1222 COVID-19 vaccine. TCRdb's copy holds only in-frame clones and misses some; the assay was immunoSEQ multiplex PCR. Seen here are about 200,000 clones, approximately 93% observed once, and the top ten hold around 1%. Specimen: peripheral blood, collected 28 days after the second AZD1222 dose. The source of these receptors is an adult who received the AZD1222 COVID-19 vaccine.

For this clone: The sample has other DNA sequences that encode this CDR3 too. The rearrangement uses TRBV6-2 or TRBV6-3 and TRBJ1-2; D call uncertain. Per the germline V gene, CDR1 is MNHEY and CDR2 is SVGEGT. The V end was cut by 0 bases, the J end by 7 bases, with 3 bases between. This CDR3 is built from 11 residues. CDR3 in amino acids: CASSYSSGYTF. CDR3 sequence (DNA): TGTGCCAGCAGTTACTCTAGTGGCTACACCTTC.

The chain carries TRBV3-1 (or the pseudogene TRBV3-2) and TRBJ1-1; weak D call: TRBD1 (6 bases). From germline, CDR1 is LGHDT and CDR2 YNNKEL (reference sequence). The germline V and J ends were trimmed by 0 bases and 7 bases, with 15 bases remaining between them. The CDR3 is 15 residues long. CDR3 nucleotides: TGTGCCAGCAGCCAAGAACTAGGGGGGAGAGTTGAAGCTTTCTTT. It codes for CASSQELGGRVEAFF.

The genes are TRBV4-1 and TRBJ1-1; D is possibly TRBD1 (6 bases). V was pared by 5 bases and J by 0 bases, with 16 bases between. The CDR3 sequence is 16 residues long. Germline-derived CDR1 and CDR2 are MGHRA and YSYEKL. CDR3 region: CASSWGQGSMNTEAFF. Here the CDR3 DNA reads TGCGCCAGCAGCTGGGGGCAGGGATCGATGAACACTGAAGCTTTCTTT.

The chain employs TRBV19 and TRBJ2-3; D perhaps matches TRBD2 (5 bases). Germline V gene lookup returns CDR1 LNHDA and CDR2 SQIVND (reference sequence). The CDR3 extends over 13 amino acids. V was clipped by 1 base and J by 10 bases, with 12 bases between them. CDR3 loop: CASSIAEAGAQYF. The CDR3 DNA sequence: TGTGCCAGTAGTATAGCGGAGGCCGGGGCGCAGTATTTT.

The V gene is TRBV6-4, the J gene TRBJ1-4; D may be TRBD1 (5 bases). This CDR3 is 19 amino acids long. The V gene's germline CDR1 is MRHNA and CDR2 SNTAGT. V was shortened by 2 bases and J by 6 bases, with 25 bases between the two germline ends. As DNA, the CDR3 is TGTGCCAGCAGTGACGGTAAAGTCGGCAGGGTCGAGTTGGATGAAAAACTGTTTTTT. Translation gives CASSDGKVGRVELDEKLFF.

The rearrangement uses TRBV4-1 and TRBJ2-7; no clear D. Germline loops: CDR1 MGHRA, CDR2 YSYEKL. The germline V and J ends were trimmed by 3 bases and 2 bases, with 11 bases remaining between them. This CDR3 comprises 14 residues. The CDR3 nucleotides are TGCGCCAGCAGCCACCCCCCGGCCCCCTACGAGCAGTACTTC. Residues: CASSHPPAPYEQYF.

The chain has TRBV11-2 and TRBJ1-2, with 10 positions matching TRBD1. The trim removed 3 bases at V and 4 bases at J, leaving 2 bases unmatched. Germline lookup yields CDR1 SGHAT and CDR2 FQNNGV. This CDR3 region has 14 residues. The CDR3 sequence is CASSFGQGGYGYTF. CDR3 nucleotides: TGTGCCAGCAGCTTCGGACAGGGGGGCTATGGCTACACCTTC.

J is TRBJ1-1 and V is TRBV11-3; no firm D call. V lost 3 bases and J lost 2, with 7 bases in between. CDR3 size: 13 residues. CDR1 is SGHNT and CDR2 is YENEEA in the germline V gene. The CDR3 sequence: CASSLEENTEAFF. CDR3 sequence (DNA): TGTGCCAGCAGCTTGGAAGAAAACACTGAAGCTTTCTTT.

The V gene is TRBV7-9, the J gene TRBJ1-2; TRBD1 aligns across 7 bases. Germline lookup yields CDR1 SEHNR and CDR2 FQNEAQ (reference sequence). With V trimmed by 4 bases and J by 6 bases, 11 bases remained unmatched. The CDR3 is 15 residues long. The CDR3 protein is CASSSYDRVRNGYTF. In nucleotides, the CDR3 is TGTGCCAGCAGCTCCTATGACAGGGTGCGGAATGGCTACACCTTC.

The chain joins TRBV30 to TRBJ1-2, with D possibly being TRBD1 (6 bases). The CDR3 has 13 amino acids. Trimming pared 5 bases from V and 6 bases from J, leaving 16 bases between. Germline V gives CDR1 GTSNPN, CDR2 SVGIG (reference sequence). This CDR3 reads CAWLIREGDGYTF. For the CDR3, the DNA is TGTGCCTGGCTCATCCGGGAGGGGGATGGCTACACCTTC.

The chain carries TRBV12-3 or TRBV12-4 and TRBJ1-2; D is undetermined. The V and J ends lost 5 bases and 4 bases respectively, with 8 bases between them. This CDR3 is 12 amino acids long. The DNA of the CDR3 is TGTGCCAGCAGTGGGTTCTCCTATGGCTACACCTTC. This encodes CASSGFSYGYTF.

This chain connects TRBV4-2 to TRBJ1-6; the D gene is possibly TRBD1 (6 bases). This CDR3 spans 13 amino acids. Germline CDR1 and CDR2: LGHNA and YNFKEQ. Between the trimmed V and J ends, which lost 0 bases and 9 bases, there was a span of 6 bases. This chain's CDR3 is CASSQEQGSPLHF. CDR3 sequence (DNA): TGTGCCAGCAGCCAAGAACAGGGTTCACCCCTCCACTTT.

The V gene is TRBV13, the J gene TRBJ1-1; D not certain. This CDR3 region has 14 residues. The V end lost 5 bases, the J end lost 7 bases, and 17 bases lay between the germline ends. Germline loops: CDR1 PRHDT, CDR2 FYEKMQ (reference sequence). DNA of the CDR3: TGTGCCAGCAGCCCCGAAGTAAGCCACCGTGAAGCTTTCTTT. Amino acid sequence: CASSPEVSHREAFF.

The V and J genes are TRBV7-8 and TRBJ1-1; the D gene is possibly TRBD1 (5 bases). The CDR3 length is 16 residues. Germline CDR1 and CDR2: SGHVS and FQNEAQ. The V end was cut by 1 base, the J end by 0 bases, with 12 bases between. The CDR3 here is CASSLEPGRVNTEAFF. The DNA for the CDR3 is TGTGCCAGCAGCTTAGAGCCGGGACGGGTGAACACTGAAGCTTTCTTT.

This clone showed up just once. The V call is TRBV29-1, the J call TRBJ2-7; 7 bases line up with TRBD1. Trimming removed 5 bases from V and 0 bases from J; junction bases left unmatched: 4. CDR1 is SQVTM, CDR2 ANQGSEA, per germline. The CDR3 consists of 13 residues. The CDR3 is CSVTRDSSYEQYF. DNA of the CDR3: TGCAGCGTTACACGGGACAGCTCCTACGAGCAGTACTTC.

This chain links TRBV15 with TRBJ1-5, with D possibly TRBD1 on 5 matching bases. This CDR3 is 15 amino acids long. The germline V gene has CDR1 LNHNV and CDR2 YYDKDF (reference sequence). V lost 1 base to trimming and J lost 7 bases, with 14 bases between them. The DNA of the CDR3 is TGTGCCACCAGCAGAGGCAGGGCCTCGGGCCAGCCCCAGCATTTT. Its translation is CATSRGRASGQPQHF. The full variable domain, with the rest looked up from reference TRBV15 and TRBJ1-5, is DAMVIQNPRYQVTQFGKPVTLSCSQTLNHNVMYWYQQKSSQAPKLLFHYYDKDFNNEADTPDNFQSRRPNTSFCFLDIRSPGLGDTAMYLCATSRGRASGQPQHFGDGTRLSIL.